These T cell receptor beta chains were read from a single sample in a study of T cells in Graves' hyperthyroidism and ophthalmopathy. TCRdb re-called the multiplex PCR reads through MiXCR, storing one row per CDR3 protein. The sample includes hundreds of thousands of distinct CDR3 sequences, approximately 15% of them seen just once. Sequenced input: blood. The source is a woman in her twenties or thirties with Graves' hyperthyroidism that later progressed to Graves' ophthalmopathy. CDR3s leave out the opening cysteine and the closing phenylalanine or tryptophan. Clone size, where shown, is once, few, many, or a class for clones that have expanded.

j_gene: TRBJ1-6; abundance: -; v_gene: TRBV5-1; CDR3aa: ASSWGPGNSPLH
j_gene: TRBJ1-5; abundance: many; v_gene: TRBV9; CDR3aa: ASSVGQEVGQPQH
j_gene: TRBJ1-5; abundance: few; v_gene: TRBV10-3; CDR3aa: ATLPGGTGNQPQH
j_gene: TRBJ2-7; abundance: few; v_gene: TRBV28; CDR3aa: ASRGGEGGSYEQY
j_gene: TRBJ2-5; abundance: many; v_gene: TRBV7-6; CDR3aa: ASSRLAGGGGETQY
j_gene: TRBJ2-1; abundance: few; v_gene: TRBV20-1; CDR3aa: SAQRTSSWDEQF
j_gene: TRBJ2-1; abundance: few; v_gene: TRBV11-2; CDR3aa: ASSLALGLAGEQF
j_gene: TRBJ1-3; abundance: many; v_gene: TRBV12-3/TRBV12-4; CDR3aa: ASSFLARQGNTIY
j_gene: TRBJ2-3; abundance: few; v_gene: TRBV6-1; CDR3aa: ASSKSTGGRGTVTDTQY
j_gene: TRBJ1-1; abundance: many; v_gene: TRBV6-5; CDR3aa: ASSYSEEWNTEAF
j_gene: TRBJ2-1; abundance: many; v_gene: TRBV6-2/TRBV6-3; CDR3aa: ASNTGAVGRGFNEQF
j_gene: TRBJ1-5; abundance: few; v_gene: TRBV6-1; CDR3aa: ASSGAIQGLEQPQH
j_gene: TRBJ1-3; abundance: many; v_gene: TRBV5-1; CDR3aa: ASSLVGQGGNTIY
j_gene: TRBJ2-7; abundance: few; v_gene: TRBV20-1; CDR3aa: SAKAFTGTSDTYEQY
j_gene: TRBJ2-7; abundance: many; v_gene: TRBV28; CDR3aa: ASSPYGGAGSYEQY
j_gene: TRBJ2-1; abundance: many; v_gene: TRBV7-8; CDR3aa: ASSLERAGRKGQF
j_gene: TRBJ1-3; abundance: -; v_gene: TRBV5-1; CDR3aa: ASSSQDSGNTIY
j_gene: TRBJ2-5; abundance: many; v_gene: TRBV24-1; CDR3aa: ATSDGTEAQY
j_gene: TRBJ2-7; abundance: many; v_gene: TRBV7-9; CDR3aa: ASRLGGQSTYEQY
j_gene: TRBJ2-5; abundance: many; v_gene: TRBV30; CDR3aa: AWREGFQETQY
j_gene: TRBJ2-1; abundance: many; v_gene: TRBV5-1; CDR3aa: ASSLGGGDEQF
j_gene: TRBJ2-1; abundance: few; v_gene: TRBV6-1; CDR3aa: ASSLLREQF
j_gene: TRBJ1-1; abundance: -; v_gene: TRBV12-3/TRBV12-4; CDR3aa: ASSLLGASEAF
j_gene: TRBJ1-2; abundance: few; v_gene: TRBV6-1; CDR3aa: ASDQDRFYGYT
j_gene: TRBJ2-5; abundance: few; v_gene: TRBV29-1; CDR3aa: SVEEGVRKTQY
j_gene: TRBJ2-5; abundance: -; v_gene: TRBV9; CDR3aa: ASSARTSGSRGETQY
j_gene: TRBJ2-5; abundance: many; v_gene: TRBV29-1; CDR3aa: SVEKTRGDGMKETQY
j_gene: TRBJ2-1; abundance: many; v_gene: TRBV5-1; CDR3aa: ASSFLVGNEQF
j_gene: TRBJ1-2; abundance: -; v_gene: TRBV7-9; CDR3aa: ASSLSQVAGGESYGYT
j_gene: TRBJ2-3; abundance: many; v_gene: TRBV20-1; CDR3aa: SAGRGQDTQY